Listed below are T cell receptor beta chains from one sample, sequenced in a study of technical replicates of blood from a few donors. Here immunoSEQ multiplex PCR was the method, and the copy in TCRdb shows in-frame clones only, minus some. Of tens of thousands of clones in the sample, about 94% were seen once. Specimen: T cells isolated from PBMCs. The source is a human donor in good health. CDR3s include the opening cysteine and the closing phenylalanine or tryptophan. The D gene is left open where the match is weak. Clone sizes are given selectively: once, few, many, or a class where the clone is expanded.

>.|few|TRBJ1-1|TRBV7-9
TGTGCCAGCAGCTTAAGCGGGAACACTGAAGCTTTCTTT
CASSLSGNTEAFF
>TRBD1|.|TRBJ1-1|TRBV7-9
TGTGCCAGCAGCCCGACAGGGGCGAACACTGAAGCTTTCTTT
CASSPTGANTEAFF
>TRBD2|.|TRBJ2-1|TRBV6-5
TGTGCCAGCAGTTACTCAATACTAGCGGGAGACAATGAGCAGTTCTTC
CASSYSILAGDNEQFF
>.|.|TRBJ1-1|TRBV6-1
TGTGCCAGCAGTGAATTTGGGGGCAGGGCCGACCTGAACACTGAAGCTTTCTTT
CASSEFGGRADLNTEAFF
>.|.|TRBJ2-5|TRBV11-2
TGTGCCAGCAGCCCCCGTTCGGCCGCGGGATCACAAGAGACCCAGTACTTC
CASSPRSAAGSQETQYF
>.|.|TRBJ1-3|TRBV30
TGTGCCTGGAGTGGGGGTCTTGGGGGCGGGAGATTTGCCATATATTTT
CAWSGGLGGGRFAIYF
>.|.|TRBJ2-7|TRBV2
TGTGCCAGCAGTGACGCAGTCGTCTCCTACGAGCAGTACTTC
CASSDAVVSYEQYF
>.|.|TRBJ1-5|TRBV6-5
TGTGCCAGCAGTTCCCTCGGACAGAGCAATCAGCCCCAGCATTTT
CASSSLGQSNQPQHF
>.|.|TRBJ1-1|TRBV5-6
TGTGCCAGCATCCCTAGGAGTGGGGAAGCTTTCTTT
CASIPRSGEAFF
>TRBD1|.|TRBJ1-2|TRBV25-1
TGTGCCAGCAGTGAACCGGGACAGGGGGCGCGAGGCTACACCTTC
CASSEPGQGARGYTF
>.|.|TRBJ2-4|TRBV6-6
TGTGCCAGCAGTTTGTCAGGAAACATTCAGTACTTC
CASSLSGNIQYF
>TRBD1|.|TRBJ1-1|TRBV15
TGTGCCACCAGCAGAGGACAGGGGACTGAAGCTTTCTTT
CATSRGQGTEAFF
>.|.|TRBJ1-5|TRBV2
TGTGCCAGCAGTGAAACGGCCAGGCTACAGCCCCAGCATTTT
CASSETARLQPQHF
>.|.|TRBJ2-7|TRBV9
TGTGCCAGCAGCGTAGCTGACAGGAGCTCCTACGAGCAGTACTTC
CASSVADRSSYEQYF
>.|.|TRBJ1-1|TRBV28
TGTGCCAGCACCCAGGCGCACACTGAAGCTTTCTTT
CASTQAHTEAFF
>TRBD1|.|TRBJ1-1|TRBV6-1
TGTGCCAGCAGTGAAGACCTTCCGGGACAGGGCTGGGGCACTGAAGCTTTCTTT
CASSEDLPGQGWGTEAFF
>TRBD2|.|TRBJ2-7|TRBV5-6
TGTGCCAGCAGCCCCGGTCTAGCGGGCCTCTACGAGCAGTACTTC
CASSPGLAGLYEQYF
>TRBD1|.|TRBJ1-1|TRBV6-6
TGTGCCAGCCACGAGGGGGCGAAGGGCACTGAAGCTTTCTTT
CASHEGAKGTEAFF
>.|.|TRBJ1-1|TRBV6-5
TGTGCCAGCAGTTTTCGGGAAAACACTGAAGCTTTCTTT
CASSFRENTEAFF
>.|.|TRBJ2-7|TRBV5-6
TGTGCCAGCAGCACAGGGACACTAAAGGCCTACGAGCAGTACTTC
CASSTGTLKAYEQYF
>.|.|TRBJ1-2|TRBV4-1
TGCGCCAGCAGCCAGGCTGTAGGGGCTAACTATGGCTACACCTTC
CASSQAVGANYGYTF
>.|.|TRBJ2-7|TRBV2
TGTGCCAGCAGTGAAATAGCCTACGAGCAGTACTTC
CASSEIAYEQYF
>.|few|TRBJ1-1|TRBV5-1
TGCGCCAGCAGCCGCACACAGGGGAACACTGAAGCTTTCTTT
CASSRTQGNTEAFF
>TRBD2|.|TRBJ2-4|TRBV9
TGTGCCAGCAGCGTAGGTAGCGGGGCAGCCAAAAACATTCAGTACTTC
CASSVGSGAAKNIQYF
>.|once|TRBJ1-2|TRBV14
TGTGCCAGCAGCCAAGAGTTGCCCAGGGGTCATTCTTGGGGCTATGGCTACACCTTC
CASSQELPRGHSWGYGYTF
>.|.|TRBJ2-7|TRBV5-4
TGTGCCAGCAGCTTGGGAAGCAGGGGCCGTCTGGGGGAGCAGTACTTC
CASSLGSRGRLGEQYF
>TRBD1|.|TRBJ2-7|TRBV5-1
TGCGCCAGCTCTCCGGGACAGGGTTCCCACGAGCAGTACTTC
CASSPGQGSHEQYF
>.|.|TRBJ2-7|TRBV6-5
TGTGCCAGTGGGGGCGTCCCCTACGAGCAGTACTTC
CASGGVPYEQYF
>TRBD2|.|TRBJ2-3|TRBV10-1
TGCGCCAGCAGTGAGTTAGCGGGGGGACTCACAGATACGCAGTATTTT
CASSELAGGLTDTQYF
>.|.|TRBJ2-7|TRBV19
TGTGCCAGTAGTCCCCGTCGCGAGAGGAGCTCCTACGAGCAGTACTTC
CASSPRRERSSYEQYF
>.|.|TRBJ2-4|TRBV28
TGTGCCAGCAGTTTATCAGGGCGCGGCAAAAACATTCAGTACTTC
CASSLSGRGKNIQYF
>.|.|TRBJ2-7|TRBV25-1
TGTGCCAGCAGTACCTCGACAGGATACGAGCAGTACTTC
CASSTSTGYEQYF
>TRBD2|once|TRBJ2-3|TRBV29-1
TGCAGCGTTGGGACTAGCGGGGGTAATACGCAGTATTTT
CSVGTSGGNTQYF
>.|.|TRBJ1-1|TRBV6-1
TGTGCCAGCAGTGAAGCGGCTTCTTCGGGGGACCGCGCTTTCTTT
CASSEAASSGDRAFF
>.|.|TRBJ1-1|TRBV6-5
TGTGCCAGCAGATATGGACAAAACACTGAAGCTTTCTTT
CASRYGQNTEAFF
>.|.|TRBJ2-2|TRBV7-9
TGTGCCAGCAGCCATACTGATAAGTCCGGGGAGCTGTTTTTT
CASSHTDKSGELFF
>.|.|TRBJ2-7|TRBV15
TGTGCCACCAGGTTCGCGGCCGAGCAGTACTTC
CATRFAAEQYF
>.|.|TRBJ1-5|TRBV28
TGTGCCCATGTTACAGGTAGCAATCAGCCCCAGCATTTT
CAHVTGSNQPQHF
>.|.|TRBJ2-3|TRBV27
TGTGCCAGCAGTTTGTACAGGCCCACAGATACGCAGTATTTT
CASSLYRPTDTQYF
>.|.|TRBJ2-7|TRBV5-1
TGCGCCAGCAGCTTGAGCCAGGGGAGATCCTACGAGCAGTACTTC
CASSLSQGRSYEQYF
>.|.|TRBJ1-1|TRBV29-1
TGCAGCTTCCGATATAGAAGCACTGAAGCTTTCTTT
CSFRYRSTEAFF
>.|.|TRBJ2-2|TRBV2
TGTGCCAGCAGTGAAGTTGGAGGGTCCACCGGGGAGCTGTTTTTT
CASSEVGGSTGELFF
>TRBD1|.|TRBJ1-2|TRBV6-6
TGTGCCAGCAGCCCCGGGACAGGGATTCATGGCTACACCTTC
CASSPGTGIHGYTF
>.|.|TRBJ2-3|TRBV9
TGTGCCAGCAGCGTTCTACCCGCTAGCACAGATACGCAGTATTTT
CASSVLPASTDTQYF
>.|.|TRBJ1-1|TRBV7-9
TGTGCCAGCAGTAACAGGCAGAACACTGAAGCTTTCTTT
CASSNRQNTEAFF
>.|once|TRBJ1-1|TRBV30
TGTGCCTGGAGTGAATCGTCGGGGGTATGGGACACTGAAGCTTTCTTT
CAWSESSGVWDTEAFF
>.|.|TRBJ1-1|TRBV28
TGTGCCAGCAGCGATGACAGCACTGAAGCTTTCTTT
CASSDDSTEAFF
>.|.|TRBJ2-7|TRBV6-5
TGTGCCAGCAGCCAGACTAATCCGGGCGAGCAGTACTTC
CASSQTNPGEQYF
>.|once|TRBJ2-3|TRBV25-1
TGTGCCAGCAGTCCGGGCACAGATACGCAGTATTTT
CASSPGTDTQYF
>TRBD2|.|TRBJ2-1|TRBV19
TGTGCCAGTAGTATAGCGGGGGGGATACATGAGCAGTTCTTC
CASSIAGGIHEQFF
>TRBD2|.|TRBJ2-1|TRBV6-6
TGTGCCAGCAGTTACTTAGCGGGGGGGCCTCAGAATGAGCAGTTCTTC
CASSYLAGGPQNEQFF
>.|.|TRBJ2-3|TRBV30
TGTGCCTGGATAACTTCCACAGATACGCAGTATTTT
CAWITSTDTQYF
>.|.|TRBJ1-1|TRBV27
TGTGCCAGCAGTTTATCCCCAAGGACTGACGCTTTCTTT
CASSLSPRTDAFF
>.|once|TRBJ2-6|TRBV4-1
TGCGCCAGCAGCCAGAGGGCGACGGTCTCTGGGGCCAACGTCCTGACTTTC
CASSQRATVSGANVLTF
>TRBD1|.|TRBJ2-5|TRBV5-8
TGTGCCAGCAGCTTTAGACAGGGGACCCAGTACTTC
CASSFRQGTQYF
>.|.|TRBJ2-1|TRBV11-2
TGTGCCAGCAGCTTAGCCGACAGATTCAATGAGCAGTTCTTC
CASSLADRFNEQFF
>.|.|TRBJ2-5|TRBV7-7
TGTGCCAGCAGCTTAATGGGGGCCGACCAAGAGACCCAGTACTTC
CASSLMGADQETQYF